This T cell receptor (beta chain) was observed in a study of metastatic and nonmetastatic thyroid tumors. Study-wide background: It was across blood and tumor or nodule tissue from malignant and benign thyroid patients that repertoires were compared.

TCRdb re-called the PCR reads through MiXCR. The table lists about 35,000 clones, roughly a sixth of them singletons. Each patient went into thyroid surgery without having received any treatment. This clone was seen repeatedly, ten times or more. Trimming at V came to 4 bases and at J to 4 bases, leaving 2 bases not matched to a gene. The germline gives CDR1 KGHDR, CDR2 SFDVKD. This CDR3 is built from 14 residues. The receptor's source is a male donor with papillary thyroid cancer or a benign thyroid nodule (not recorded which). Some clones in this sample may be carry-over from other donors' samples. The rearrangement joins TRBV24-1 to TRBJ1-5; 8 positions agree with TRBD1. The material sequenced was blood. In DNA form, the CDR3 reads TGTGCCACCAGTGAGGGGACAGGAAATCAGCCCCAGCATTTT. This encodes CATSEGTGNQPQHF.